This T cell receptor beta chain was obtained from a study of blood T cell repertoires in COVID-19. Original processing methods: Scientists estimated how many nucleated cells there were by amplifying reference gene primers. Method: immunoSEQ multiplex PCR; TCRdb's copy keeps in-frame clones and lacks some. From that table come the V and J calls and clone size; the DNA was used to work out D and trimming. Altogether 76,000 or so clones are present, approximately 90% being singletons, with the ten largest covering around 7.9%. This clone came up many times. Trimming removed 8 bases from V and 3 bases from J, with 11 bases in between. CDR3 length: 13 residues. Germline CDR1 and CDR2: SNHLY and FYNNEI.

The TCR sequence derives from a man aged 30 to 45 with acute or convalescent COVID-19. V is TRBV2 and J is TRBJ2-1; no firm D call. Sequencing was performed on peripheral blood. CDR3 in amino acids: CASGSRVYNEQFF. CDR3 DNA sequence: TGTGCCAGCGGCTCTCGGGTCTACAATGAGCAGTTCTTC.